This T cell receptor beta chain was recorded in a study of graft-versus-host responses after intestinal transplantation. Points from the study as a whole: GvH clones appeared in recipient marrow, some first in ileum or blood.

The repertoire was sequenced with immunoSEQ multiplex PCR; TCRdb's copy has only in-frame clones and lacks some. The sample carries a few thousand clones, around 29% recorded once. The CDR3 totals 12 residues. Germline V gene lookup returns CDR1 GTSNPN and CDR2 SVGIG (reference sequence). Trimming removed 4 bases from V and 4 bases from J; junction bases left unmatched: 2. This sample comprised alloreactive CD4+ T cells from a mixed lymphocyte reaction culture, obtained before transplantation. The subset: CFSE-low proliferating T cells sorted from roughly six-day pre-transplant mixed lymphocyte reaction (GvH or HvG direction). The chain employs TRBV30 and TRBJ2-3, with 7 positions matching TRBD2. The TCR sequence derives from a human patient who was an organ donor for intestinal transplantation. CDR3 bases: TGTGCCTGGAACCTAGCGGCAGATACGCAGTATTTT. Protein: CAWNLAADTQYF.